Below are 28 T cell receptor beta chains sequenced from a single sample in a study of blood T cell repertoires in COVID-19. Produced via immunoSEQ multiplex PCR; TCRdb's table is partial and in-frame only. Of hundreds of thousands of clones listed, about 88% were seen once; the top ten hold about 4%. The sample was PBMCs or T cells enriched from blood (not recorded which). These receptors were obtained from a man younger than 45 with acute COVID-19.

This clone was seen once. The rearrangement links TRBV6-2 or TRBV6-3 to TRBJ2-1; 9 positions match TRBD2. Germline trimming cut 2 bases from V and 2 bases from J; bases unmatched to any gene: 1. Germline-derived CDR1 and CDR2 are MNHEY and SVGEGT. The CDR3 totals 15 residues. The CDR3 sequence is CASSYVAGAYNEQFF. CDR3 bases: TGTGCCAGCAGTTACGTAGCGGGGGCCTACAATGAGCAGTTCTTC.

V and J are TRBV7-2 and TRBJ1-4; maybe TRBD1 (5 bases). This CDR3 is 16 amino acids long. CDR1 is SGHTA, CDR2 FQGNSA, per germline. V lost 4 bases, J lost 5 bases, and 17 bases lay in between. The CDR3 protein is CASSYQVGTVNEKLFF. DNA of the CDR3: TGTGCCAGCAGCTACCAGGTGGGGACTGTAAATGAAAAACTGTTTTTT.

The CDR3 region has the DNA TGCAGCGTTGAACTAGCGGGGGGGACACAGTTCTTC. Protein product: CSVELAGGTQFF. The rearrangement links TRBV29-1 to TRBJ2-1, with 12 nucleotides matching TRBD2. The V gene end was trimmed by 2 bases and the J gene end by 13 bases; junction bases not matched to a gene: 3. Germline V gene lookup returns CDR1 SQVTM and CDR2 ANQGSEA. The CDR3 totals 12 residues.

The J gene is TRBJ1-2, the V gene TRBV6-5; maybe TRBD1 (5 bases). V shed 5 bases and J shed 3 bases, with 13 bases lying between them. From germline, CDR1 is MNHEY and CDR2 SVGAGI. This CDR3 comprises 14 residues. The CDR3 region has the DNA TGTGCCAGCAGTCCCGAACCAGGGCACTATGGCTACACCTTC. Translating gives CASSPEPGHYGYTF.

The gene calls are TRBV6-6 and TRBJ1-1; D not certain. Trimming shortened V by 2 bases and J by 0 bases, and 10 bases separated the two germline ends. The CDR3 is 15 residues long. Germline CDR1 MNHNY, CDR2 SVGAGI (reference sequence). This chain's CDR3 is CASSYNPQMNTEAFF. CDR3 nucleotides: TGTGCCAGCAGTTACAACCCACAGATGAACACTGAAGCTTTCTTT.

The gene calls are TRBV24-1 and TRBJ2-1, with 12 bases aligning to TRBD2. This CDR3 has 13 residues. Germline CDR1 reads KGHDR; CDR2 reads SFDVKD. J gave up 7 bases and V 11 bases, and 5 bases lay outside the gene matches. CDR3 in DNA: TGTGCCAGCGGACTAGCGGGGAGGAATGAGCAGTTCTTC. Protein: CASGLAGRNEQFF.

The chain combines TRBV27 with TRBJ1-2; 9 bases map to TRBD1. The germline V gene has CDR1 MNHEY and CDR2 SMNVEV (reference sequence). V lost 5 bases to trimming and J lost 4 bases; unmatched junction nucleotides: 8. The CDR3 spans 15 residues. The CDR3 DNA reads TGTGCCAGCAGTGACAGTGGACAGGGGAGCTATGGCTACACCTTC. It codes for CASSDSGQGSYGYTF.

The V and J genes are TRBV18 and TRBJ1-1, with D hard to call. Germline CDR1 is KGHSH and CDR2 is LQKENI. CDR3 size: 11 residues. Trimming removed 5 bases at V and 5 bases at J, with 6 bases between. CDR3 protein: CASSSGTEAFF. The CDR3 DNA is TGTGCCAGCTCATCGGGAACTGAAGCTTTCTTT.

The V and J genes are TRBV19 and TRBJ2-5, with TRBD1 matching over 10 bases. From germline, CDR1 is LNHDA and CDR2 SQIVND (reference sequence). V lost 6 bases to trimming and J lost 5 bases; unmatched junction nucleotides: 6. CDR3 length: 14 residues. CDR3 loop: CASSRTGGWETQYF. CDR3 nucleotides: TGTGCCAGTAGCCGGACAGGGGGTTGGGAGACCCAGTACTTC.

The genes are TRBV5-5 and TRBJ2-5; D not certain. V lost 4 bases and J lost 1, with 8 bases in between. The CDR3 spans 13 residues. CDR1 and CDR2 from the germline V gene are SGHKS and YYEKEE (reference sequence). CDR3 amino acids: CASSPNPQETQYF. CDR3 DNA sequence: TGTGCCAGCAGCCCTAATCCCCAAGAGACCCAGTACTTC.

The table lists this clone with a count of one. The V call is TRBV2, the J call TRBJ2-2, with D maybe TRBD1 (5 bases). Per germline, CDR1 SNHLY and CDR2 FYNNEI. The CDR3 contains 11 residues. Trimming pared 4 bases from V and 14 bases from J, leaving 11 bases between. The CDR3, as DNA: TGTGCCAGCAGTGTAAGGCAGGGACTGTTTTTT. It codes for CASSVRQGLFF.

The V gene is TRBV19, the J gene TRBJ2-1; 8 bases map to TRBD2. With V trimmed by 10 bases and J by 2 bases, 7 bases remained unmatched. The CDR3 spans 14 residues. Germline V gene data show CDR1 as LNHDA and CDR2 as SQIVND (reference sequence). CDR3 sequence (DNA): TGTGCCACTTCAGCGGGGGCACCCTACAATGAGCAGTTCTTC. Residues: CATSAGAPYNEQFF.

This sequence joins TRBV24-1 and TRBJ2-4; TRBD2 matches 11 bases. The V and J ends lost 12 bases and 11 bases, in that order; junction bases with no gene match: 11. CDR3 length: 13 residues. Per the germline V gene, CDR1 is KGHDR and CDR2 is SFDVKD. This CDR3 is CAPRVLAGEFQYF. The CDR3 nucleotides read TGTGCCCCTCGGGTACTAGCGGGAGAGTTTCAGTACTTC.

This clone was picked up one time. V gene TRBV2 combines with J gene TRBJ1-4, with D possibly TRBD1 on 5 matching bases. Germline V gives CDR1 SNHLY, CDR2 FYNNEI. This CDR3 is built from 16 residues. Trimming pared 3 bases from V and 8 bases from J, leaving 19 bases between. The CDR3 sequence: CASSEFSLEGREKLFF. CDR3 coding DNA: TGTGCCAGCAGTGAGTTTTCGCTGGAGGGACGCGAAAAACTGTTTTTT.

V and J are TRBV11-2 and TRBJ2-5, with 7 bases aligning to TRBD2. Unmatched junction bases numbered 7, after V lost 4 bases and J lost 2 bases. Germline-derived CDR1 and CDR2 are SGHAT and FQNNGV. The CDR3 has 15 residues. CDR3 coding DNA: TGTGCCAGCAGCTCCCCTCTAGCGGCGCAAGAGACCCAGTACTTC. Protein product: CASSSPLAAQETQYF.

The chain uses TRBV6-2 or TRBV6-3 and TRBJ2-2; possibly TRBD2 for D (7 bases). The CDR3 spans 14 residues. CDR1 is MNHEY, CDR2 SVGEGT, per germline. Trimming pared 2 bases from V and 4 bases from J, leaving 8 bases between. CDR3 in amino acids: CASSYGGATGELFF. In DNA form, the CDR3 reads TGTGCCAGCAGTTACGGGGGGGCCACCGGGGAGCTGTTTTTT.

This clone has more than one count but fewer than ten. This chain links TRBV7-9 with TRBJ1-1; 7 bases agree with TRBD1. The length of the CDR3 is 16 residues. Trimming removed 5 bases from V and 1 base from J; junction bases left unmatched: 10. Germline values: CDR1 SEHNR, CDR2 FQNEAQ (reference sequence). This CDR3 reads CASSPRTGYANTEAFF. For the CDR3, the DNA is TGTGCCAGCAGCCCCCGGACAGGATATGCGAACACTGAAGCTTTCTTT.

This chain joins TRBV7-2 and TRBJ1-2, with TRBD1 matching 10 bases. Trimming took 5 bases from V and 0 from J; bases not matched to a gene: 12. This CDR3 is 18 amino acids long. Germline V gives CDR1 SGHTA, CDR2 FQGNSA. CDR3 sequence (DNA): TGTGCCAGCAGCATCCGGGACAGGGGACTTATTCCTAACTATGGCTACACCTTC. It codes for CASSIRDRGLIPNYGYTF.

At least ten counts were recorded for this clone. The chain couples TRBV6-2 or TRBV6-3 to TRBJ2-1; D remains ambiguous. CDR1 and CDR2 from the germline V gene are MNHEY and SVGEGT. The CDR3 is 11 amino acids. The germline V and J ends were trimmed by 5 bases and 7 bases, with 6 bases remaining between them. The CDR3 nucleotides read TGTGCCAGCAGTCCCTTAAATGAGCAGTTCTTC. Translation gives CASSPLNEQFF.

This clone was observed a single time. The chain carries TRBV27 and TRBJ2-5; tentatively, D is TRBD2 (5 bases). Trimming took off 5 bases at V and 5 bases at J, with 15 bases between the two ends. The CDR3 is 14 residues long. Germline V CDR1 and CDR2: MNHEY, SMNVEV (reference sequence). CDR3 DNA: TGTGCCAGCAGTCCCTTCTCTAGCTTGGAGACCCAGTACTTC. Its protein product is CASSPFSSLETQYF.

V gene TRBV30 combines with J gene TRBJ1-3; 8 bases align to TRBD1. J gave up 4 bases and V 3 bases, and 11 bases lay outside the gene matches. Germline V CDR1 and CDR2: GTSNPN, SVGIG (reference sequence). The CDR3 length is 16 residues. CDR3 loop: CAWSETGAAFGNTIYF. DNA for the CDR3: TGTGCCTGGAGCGAGACAGGGGCTGCGTTCGGAAACACCATATATTTT.

The chain couples TRBV27 to TRBJ2-3; D is perhaps TRBD2 (6 bases). The germline V and J ends were trimmed by 4 bases and 0 bases, with 14 bases remaining between them. Looked up from germline, CDR1 is MNHEY and CDR2 is SMNVEV (reference sequence). CDR3 length equals 16 residues. The chain's CDR3 is CASSSPLRESTDTQYF. Here the CDR3 DNA reads TGTGCCAGCAGTTCTCCTCTCCGGGAGAGCACAGATACGCAGTATTTT.

This sequence joins TRBV4-3 and TRBJ2-3, with TRBD2 matching over 13 bases. The junction had 6 bases not matched to a gene; V was cut back by 6 bases and J by 9 bases. Germline CDR1 and CDR2: LGHNA and YSLEER. The CDR3 covers 14 residues. Here the CDR3 DNA reads TGCGCCAGCAGAGGACTAGCGGGAGAGGCCACGCAGTATTTT. It yields the protein CASRGLAGEATQYF.

This clone was detected once. This chain joins TRBV2 and TRBJ1-1; 7 bases fit TRBD1. Germline V CDR1 and CDR2: SNHLY, FYNNEI. With V trimmed by 6 bases and J by 0 bases, 7 bases remained unmatched. This CDR3 is 15 amino acids long. DNA for the CDR3: TGTGCCAGCAGCGGGACAGCAACAGTGAACACTGAAGCTTTCTTT. It translates to CASSGTATVNTEAFF.

The chain uses TRBV7-2 and TRBJ2-2, with D unresolved. Trimming cost V 5 bases and J 6 bases, with 10 bases left between them. CDR1 SGHTA and CDR2 FQGNSA come from the germline V gene. This CDR3 contains 13 residues. CDR3 sequence: CASSTNMAGELFF. The CDR3 DNA reads TGTGCCAGCAGCACAAACATGGCCGGGGAGCTGTTTTTT.

The chain recombines TRBV4-1 with TRBJ1-2; tentative D call: TRBD1 (6 bases). Trimming cost V 4 bases and J 5 bases, with 20 bases left between them. Per the germline V gene, CDR1 is MGHRA and CDR2 is YSYEKL. The CDR3 has 16 amino acids. The CDR3 spells CASSPGHLTRIYGYTF. Here the CDR3 DNA reads TGCGCCAGCAGCCCGGGACACCTGACAAGGATTTATGGCTACACCTTC.

This chain links TRBV5-8 with TRBJ2-3; TRBD2 matches at 9 bases. J gave up 5 bases and V 2 bases, and 9 bases lay outside the gene matches. From germline, CDR1 is SGHTS and CDR2 YDEGEE. This CDR3 comprises 16 residues. This CDR3 is CASSFYLAGGGDTQYF. The DNA of the CDR3 is TGTGCCAGCAGCTTCTACCTCGCGGGGGGGGGAGATACGCAGTATTTT.

The chain joins TRBV6-5 to TRBJ1-4; D is undetermined. Germline-derived CDR1 and CDR2 are MNHEY and SVGAGI. V lost 0 bases and J lost 4, with 12 bases in between. The CDR3 has 16 residues. The CDR3 sequence is CASSYSILSHNEKLFF. The CDR3 nucleotides read TGTGCCAGCAGTTACTCGATTCTATCCCATAATGAAAAACTGTTTTTT.